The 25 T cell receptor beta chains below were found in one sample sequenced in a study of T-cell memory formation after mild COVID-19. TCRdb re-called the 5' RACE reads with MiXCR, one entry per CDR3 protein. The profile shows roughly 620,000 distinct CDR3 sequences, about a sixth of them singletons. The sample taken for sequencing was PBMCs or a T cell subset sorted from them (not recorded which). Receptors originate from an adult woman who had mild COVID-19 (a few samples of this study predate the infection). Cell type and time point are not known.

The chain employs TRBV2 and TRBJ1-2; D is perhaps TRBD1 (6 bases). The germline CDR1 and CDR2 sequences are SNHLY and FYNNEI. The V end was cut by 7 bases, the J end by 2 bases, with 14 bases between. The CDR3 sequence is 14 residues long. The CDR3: CASISRQGNYGYTF. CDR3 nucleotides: TGTGCCAGCATCTCTCGTCAGGGGAACTATGGCTACACCTTC.

CDR3 sequence (DNA): TGTGCCAGCAGCAAAGATAACAGGGGTTACTCCTACGAGCAGTACTTC. It codes for CASSKDNRGYSYEQYF. The chain uses TRBV21-1 and TRBJ2-7; TRBD1, the table's D call, lacks a check against the DNA. TRBV21-1 is classified as a pseudogene. This CDR3 has 16 residues.

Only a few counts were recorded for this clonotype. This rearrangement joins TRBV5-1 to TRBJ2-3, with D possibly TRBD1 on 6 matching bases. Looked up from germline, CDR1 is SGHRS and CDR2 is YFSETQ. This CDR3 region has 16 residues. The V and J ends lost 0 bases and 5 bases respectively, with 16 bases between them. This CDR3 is CASSLVGQPLRDTQYF. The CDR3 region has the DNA TGCGCCAGCAGCTTGGTAGGACAGCCTTTGAGAGATACGCAGTATTTT. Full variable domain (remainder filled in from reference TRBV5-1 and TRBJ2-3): KAGVTQTPRYLIKTRGQQVTLSCSPISGHRSVSWYQQTPGQGLQFLFEYFSETQRNKGNFPGRFSGRQFSNSRSEMNVSTLELGDSALYLCASSLVGQPLRDTQYFGPGTRLTVL.

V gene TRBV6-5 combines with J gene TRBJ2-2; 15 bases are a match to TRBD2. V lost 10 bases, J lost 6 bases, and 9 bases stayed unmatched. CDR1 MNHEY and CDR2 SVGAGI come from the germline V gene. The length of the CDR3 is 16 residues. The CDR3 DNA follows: TGTGCCACCCGGACTAGCGGGAGGGCCCTTTCCGGGGAGCTGTTTTTT. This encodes CATRTSGRALSGELFF.

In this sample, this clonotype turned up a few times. CDR3 region: CASRDKGSNEKLFF. CDR3 in DNA: TGTGCCAGCAGGGATAAGGGAAGTAATGAAAAACTGTTTTTT. The chain uses TRBV7-6 and TRBJ1-4; D unclear. This CDR3 is built from 14 residues. Germline V gene lookup returns CDR1 SGHVS and CDR2 FNYEAQ. V was cut by 6 bases and J by 4 bases, with 12 bases left in between.

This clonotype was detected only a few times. In nucleotides, the CDR3 is TGCGCCAGCAGCTCGGAGGTGCGAAAACCGGGGGAGACCCAGTACTTC. Translated, it gives CASSSEVRKPGETQYF. This chain connects TRBV5-1 to TRBJ2-5; possible D gene TRBD2, 5 bases. In germline, CDR1 is SGHRS, CDR2 YFSETQ. The CDR3 spans 16 residues. The ends were cut back, 3 bases at V and 5 bases at J, with 20 bases in the middle.

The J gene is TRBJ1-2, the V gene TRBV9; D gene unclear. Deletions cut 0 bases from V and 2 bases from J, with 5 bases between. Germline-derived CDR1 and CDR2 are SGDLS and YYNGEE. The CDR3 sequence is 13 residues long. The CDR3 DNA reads TGTGCCAGCAGCGTAGAACAGAACTATGGCTACACCTTC. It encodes CASSVEQNYGYTF.

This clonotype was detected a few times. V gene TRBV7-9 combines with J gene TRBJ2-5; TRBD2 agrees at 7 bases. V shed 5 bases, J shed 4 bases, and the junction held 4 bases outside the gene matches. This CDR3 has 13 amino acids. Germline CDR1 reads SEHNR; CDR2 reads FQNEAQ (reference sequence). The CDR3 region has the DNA TGTGCCAGCAGCACGTGGGGGGGAGAGACCCAGTACTTC. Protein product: CASSTWGGETQYF.

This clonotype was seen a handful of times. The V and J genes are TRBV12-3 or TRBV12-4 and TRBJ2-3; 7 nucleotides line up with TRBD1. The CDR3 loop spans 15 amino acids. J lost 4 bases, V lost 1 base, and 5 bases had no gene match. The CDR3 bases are TGTGCCAGCAGTTTAGGGGGGCAGGGGGCAGATACGCAGTATTTT. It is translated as CASSLGGQGADTQYF.

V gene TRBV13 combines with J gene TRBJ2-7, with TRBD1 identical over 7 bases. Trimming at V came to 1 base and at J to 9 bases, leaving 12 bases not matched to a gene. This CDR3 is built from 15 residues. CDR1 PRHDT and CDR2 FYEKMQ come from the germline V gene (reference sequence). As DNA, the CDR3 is TGTGCCAGCAGCTTAGTGGCAGGGGGTCTGAGACGGCAGTACTTC. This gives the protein CASSLVAGGLRRQYF.

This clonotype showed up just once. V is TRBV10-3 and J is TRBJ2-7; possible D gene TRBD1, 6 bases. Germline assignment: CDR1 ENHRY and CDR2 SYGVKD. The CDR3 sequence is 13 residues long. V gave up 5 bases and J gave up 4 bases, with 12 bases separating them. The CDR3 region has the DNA TGTGCCATCAGTCTACAGGGCCCATACGAGCAGTACTTC. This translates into CAISLQGPYEQYF.

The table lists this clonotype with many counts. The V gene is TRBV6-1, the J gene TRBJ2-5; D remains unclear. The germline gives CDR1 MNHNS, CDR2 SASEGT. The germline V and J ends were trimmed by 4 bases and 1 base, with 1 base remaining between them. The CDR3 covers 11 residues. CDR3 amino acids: CASSGQETQYF. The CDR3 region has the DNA TGTGCCAGCAGTGGCCAAGAGACCCAGTACTTC.

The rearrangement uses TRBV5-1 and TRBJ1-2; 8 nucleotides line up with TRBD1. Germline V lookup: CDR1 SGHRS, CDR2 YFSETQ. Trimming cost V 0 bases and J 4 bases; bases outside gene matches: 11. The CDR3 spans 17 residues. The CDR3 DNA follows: TGCGCCAGCAGCTTGGATCAGGGGGCTCTTTTGGCCTATGGCTACACCTTC. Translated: CASSLDQGALLAYGYTF. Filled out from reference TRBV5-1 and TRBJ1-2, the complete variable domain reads KAGVTQTPRYLIKTRGQQVTLSCSPISGHRSVSWYQQTPGQGLQFLFEYFSETQRNKGNFPGRFSGRQFSNSRSEMNVSTLELGDSALYLCASSLDQGALLAYGYTFGSGTRLTVV.

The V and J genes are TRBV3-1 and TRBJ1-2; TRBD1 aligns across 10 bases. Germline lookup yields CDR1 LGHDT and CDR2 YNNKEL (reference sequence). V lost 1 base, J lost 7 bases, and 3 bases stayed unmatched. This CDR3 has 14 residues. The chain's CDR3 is CASSQAGDRGGYTF. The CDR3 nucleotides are TGTGCCAGCAGCCAAGCCGGGGACAGGGGTGGCTACACCTTC.

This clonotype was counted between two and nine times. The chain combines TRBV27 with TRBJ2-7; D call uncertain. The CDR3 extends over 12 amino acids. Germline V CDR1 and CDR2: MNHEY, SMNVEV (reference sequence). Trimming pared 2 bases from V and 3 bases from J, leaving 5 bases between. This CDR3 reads CASSLNLYEQYF. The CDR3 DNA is TGTGCCAGCAGTTTAAACCTCTACGAGCAGTACTTC.

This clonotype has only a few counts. CDR3 loop: CASSVEGGTGVFTGELFF. The CDR3, as DNA: TGTGCCAGCAGCGTAGAGGGAGGGACAGGGGTATTTACCGGGGAGCTGTTTTTT. V is TRBV9 and J is TRBJ2-2; TRBD1 matches at 10 bases. This CDR3 has 18 amino acids. V lost 0 bases and J lost 5; bases outside the gene matches: 10. Germline V lookup: CDR1 SGDLS, CDR2 YYNGEE.

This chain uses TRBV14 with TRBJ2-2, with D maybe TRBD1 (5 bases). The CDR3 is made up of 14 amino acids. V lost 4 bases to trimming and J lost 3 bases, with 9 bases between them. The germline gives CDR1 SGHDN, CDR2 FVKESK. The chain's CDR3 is CASSLQGHTGELFF. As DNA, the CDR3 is TGTGCCAGCAGCCTTCAGGGCCACACCGGGGAGCTGTTTTTT.

The CDR3 DNA reads as TGTGCCAGCAGTTTTGGGACAGCCAGCTATGGCTACACCTTC. Translation: CASSFGTASYGYTF. This chain uses TRBV27 with TRBJ1-2, with TRBD1 identical over 7 bases. V was pared by 3 bases and J by 4 bases, with 5 bases of the junction left unmatched. The CDR3 is 14 residues long. Germline V gene lookup returns CDR1 MNHEY and CDR2 SMNVEV (reference sequence).

This chain's CDR3 is CASSVPRGEQFF. CDR3 DNA: TGTGCCAGCAGCGTCCCTAGAGGTGAGCAGTTCTTC. The chain links TRBV5-6 to TRBJ2-1; no reliable D call. The V gene lost 4 bases and the J gene lost 9 bases, with 11 bases spanning the gap. Germline V lookup: CDR1 SGHDT, CDR2 YYEEEE. CDR3 size: 12 residues.

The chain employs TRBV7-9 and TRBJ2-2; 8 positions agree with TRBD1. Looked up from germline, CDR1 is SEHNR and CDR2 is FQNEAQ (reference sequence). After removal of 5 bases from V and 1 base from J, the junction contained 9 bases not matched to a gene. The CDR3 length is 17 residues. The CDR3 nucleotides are TGTGCCAGCAGCCCCACCACCGGGACAGGGAACACCGGGGAGCTGTTTTTT. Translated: CASSPTTGTGNTGELFF.

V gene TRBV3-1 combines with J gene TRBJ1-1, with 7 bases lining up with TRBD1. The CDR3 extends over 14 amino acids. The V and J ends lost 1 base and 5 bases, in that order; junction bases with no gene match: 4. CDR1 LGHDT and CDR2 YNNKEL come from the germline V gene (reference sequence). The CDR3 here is CASSQAGGRTEAFF. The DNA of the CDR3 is TGTGCCAGCAGCCAAGCAGGGGGTAGGACTGAAGCTTTCTTT.

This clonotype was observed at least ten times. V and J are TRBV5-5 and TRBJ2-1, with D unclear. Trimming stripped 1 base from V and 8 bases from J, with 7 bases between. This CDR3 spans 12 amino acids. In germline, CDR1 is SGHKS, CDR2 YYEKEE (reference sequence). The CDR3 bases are TGTGCCAGCAGCTTGTACGGACATGAGCAGTTCTTC. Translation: CASSLYGHEQFF.

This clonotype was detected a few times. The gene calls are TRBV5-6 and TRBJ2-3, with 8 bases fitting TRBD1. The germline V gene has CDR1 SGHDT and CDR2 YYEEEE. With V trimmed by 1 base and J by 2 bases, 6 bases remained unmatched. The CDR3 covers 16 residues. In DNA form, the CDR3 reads TGTGCCAGCAGCTTGTTGGGGACAGGTGACACAGATACGCAGTATTTT. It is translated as CASSLLGTGDTDTQYF. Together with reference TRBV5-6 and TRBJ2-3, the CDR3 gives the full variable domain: DAGVTQSPTHLIKTRGQQVTLRCSPKSGHDTVSWYQQALGQGPQFIFQYYEEEERQRGNFPDRFSGHQFPNYSSELNVNALLLGDSALYLCASSLLGTGDTDTQYFGPGTRLTVL.

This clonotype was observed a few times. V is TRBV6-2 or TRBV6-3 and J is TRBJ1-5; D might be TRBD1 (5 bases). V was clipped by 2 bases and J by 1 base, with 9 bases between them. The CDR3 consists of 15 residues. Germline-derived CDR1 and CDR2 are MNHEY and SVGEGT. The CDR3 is CASSYPPGSNQPQHF. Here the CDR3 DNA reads TGTGCCAGCAGTTACCCCCCAGGGAGCAATCAGCCCCAGCATTTT.

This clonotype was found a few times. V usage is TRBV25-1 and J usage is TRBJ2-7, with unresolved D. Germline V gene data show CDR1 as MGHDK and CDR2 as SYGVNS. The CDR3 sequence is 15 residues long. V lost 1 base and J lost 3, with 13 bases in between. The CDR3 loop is CASSESTADFYEQYF. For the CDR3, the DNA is TGTGCCAGCAGTGAATCTACTGCAGACTTCTACGAGCAGTACTTC.